The TCR beta chain under discussion was sequenced for a study of human T cells and chemical hapten exposure. The time point denotes: patch test 2, 6 weeks after DPC sensitization. As to treatment: therapeutic diphenylcyclopropenone sensitization with weekly scalp DPC. Only after blood had been drawn was each patch test applied. CDR3 length: 16 residues. Germline V CDR1 and CDR2: SGHVS, FNYEAQ. With 5 bases removed from V and 5 bases from J, the gap between germline ends came to 19 bases. This clonotype was seen at least ten times. Individual cDNA molecules each carried unique molecular identifiers attached by the library. From the RACE reads, TCRdb called clonotypes with MiXCR, one entry per CDR3 protein. The profile covers 27,000 or so distinct CDR3 sequences, with approximately 9% appearing a single time and approximately 6.9% taken by the ten largest.

Specimen: whole blood, collected in connection with sensitization to the hapten diphenylcyclopropenone (DPC). This TCR derives from a man aged 25-45 years with alopecia areata. Some clones in this sample may be carry-over from other donors' samples. This sequence joins TRBV7-6 and TRBJ2-1; possibly TRBD2 for D (6 bases). CDR3 DNA: TGTGCCAGCAGCCCCCGGTCGGGACTCCAACACAATGAGCAGTTCTTC. Amino acids: CASSPRSGLQHNEQFF.